This T cell receptor beta chain was observed in a study of blood T cell repertoires in COVID-19. Overall study: Nucleic acid was either cDNA or gDNA, and it came from T cells, B-cell-depleted T cells, or PBMCs.

Per the germline V gene, CDR1 is GTSNPN and CDR2 is SVGIG (reference sequence). V shed 3 bases and J 5 bases; nucleotides not matched to a gene: 7. The CDR3 length is 14 residues. Sequenced by immunoSEQ multiplex PCR; TCRdb stores in-frame clones only, minus some. The data hold about 130,000 clones, with around four fifths observed a single time. The rearrangement uses TRBV30 and TRBJ2-7, with 10 bases fitting TRBD1. The sequence came from a man aged 55 to 70 who had recovered from COVID-19. Input material: peripheral blood. The chain's CDR3 is CAWSSGQGNNEQYF. The CDR3 DNA reads as TGTGCCTGGAGCTCGGGACAGGGGAATAACGAGCAGTACTTC.